Presented here are 9 T cell receptor beta chains from one specimen sequenced in a study of blood T cell repertoires in COVID-19. Sequencing was performed with immunoSEQ multiplex PCR; in TCRdb, only in-frame clones are kept and a portion is missing. The top ten clones hold roughly 5% of a sample with more than 70,000 clones, roughly nine tenths of them seen once. What was sequenced was peripheral blood. The receptors derive from a woman aged 18-29 years with acute or convalescent COVID-19.

V and J are TRBV30 and TRBJ1-1; 10 nucleotides match TRBD1. The J segment lost 5 bases and the V segment lost 2 bases, leaving 5 bases of the junction unmatched. The CDR3 spans 14 residues. Germline CDR1 GTSNPN, CDR2 SVGIG (reference sequence). Here the CDR3 DNA reads TGTGCCTGGAGTCCAGGGACAGGGGTGACTGAAGCTTTCTTT. Amino acids: CAWSPGTGVTEAFF.

This sequence joins TRBV7-2 and TRBJ2-2, with D perhaps matching TRBD1 (5 bases). V lost 5 bases and J 4 bases, leaving 14 bases between the germline ends. Germline V CDR1 and CDR2: SGHTA, FQGNSA. This CDR3 is built from 15 residues. The CDR3 reads CASSLTVRATGELFF. Written as DNA, the CDR3 is TGTGCCAGCAGCCTGACAGTCAGGGCCACCGGGGAGCTGTTTTTT.

The chain uses TRBV2 and TRBJ2-2, with 10 bases matching TRBD2. The CDR3 extends over 16 amino acids. The V and J ends lost 9 bases and 1 base, in that order; junction bases with no gene match: 8. Germline CDR1 and CDR2: SNHLY and FYNNEI. The CDR3 sequence is CARGTSAAENTGELFF. Here the CDR3 DNA reads TGTGCCAGAGGGACTAGCGCTGCAGAGAACACCGGGGAGCTGTTTTTT.

The V call is TRBV30, the J call TRBJ2-7; the match to TRBD2 covers 9 bases. The CDR3 spans 12 residues. Germline CDR1 GTSNPN, CDR2 SVGIG (reference sequence). V was clipped by 2 bases and J by 5 bases; unmatched bases: 1. CDR3 amino acids: CAWSSSGDEQYF. The CDR3 DNA reads TGTGCCTGGAGTTCTAGCGGGGACGAGCAGTACTTC.

The chain has TRBV6-6 and TRBJ1-2; TRBD1 aligns across 8 bases. Germline V gene sequence: CDR1 MNHNY, CDR2 SVGAGI (reference sequence). The V gene end was trimmed by 10 bases and the J gene end by 2 bases; junction bases not matched to a gene: 6. This CDR3 comprises 13 residues. The CDR3, as DNA: TGTGCCACCAACAGGGGGGAGAACTATGGCTACACCTTC. Translating gives CATNRGENYGYTF.

The rearrangement uses TRBV19 and TRBJ2-2; TRBD2 is a possible D gene (6 bases). Germline V lookup: CDR1 LNHDA, CDR2 SQIVND (reference sequence). V was shortened by 5 bases and J by 4 bases, with 17 bases between the two germline ends. The CDR3 extends over 16 amino acids. CDR3 loop: CASSSLEGEGTGELFF. The DNA for the CDR3 is TGTGCCAGTAGTTCACTGGAGGGAGAGGGCACCGGGGAGCTGTTTTTT.

The V and J genes are TRBV11-2 and TRBJ1-1, with D hard to call. The CDR3 sequence is 15 residues long. Germline CDR1 and CDR2: SGHAT and FQNNGV. The V end lost 5 bases, the J end lost 4 bases, and 17 bases lay between the germline ends. CDR3: CASSLTREGGTEAFF. CDR3 sequence (DNA): TGTGCCAGCAGCCTAACCCGGGAGGGTGGCACTGAAGCTTTCTTT.

This rearrangement joins TRBV5-4 to TRBJ1-2; D gene uncertain. The CDR3 is made up of 12 amino acids. With 0 bases removed from V and 4 bases from J, the gap between germline ends came to 4 bases. The germline gives CDR1 SGHNT, CDR2 YYREEE (reference sequence). CDR3 sequence reads: CASSLDSYGYTF. In DNA form, the CDR3 reads TGTGCCAGCAGCTTGGACAGCTATGGCTACACCTTC.

This chain connects TRBV6-4 to TRBJ1-6, with 7 bases that match TRBD1. Looked up from germline, CDR1 is MRHNA and CDR2 is SNTAGT. With 6 bases clipped from V and 8 bases from J, the junction kept 4 bases outside the gene matches. CDR3 length: 13 residues. CDR3 DNA sequence: TGTGCCAGCAGGGAGGGGGCCTATTCACCCCTCCACTTT. This gives the protein CASREGAYSPLHF.